The 18 T cell receptor beta chains below come from one sample, sequenced in a study of cytomegalovirus exposure and HLA in healthy donors. The PCR was carried out with 60 Vbeta primers and 13 Jbeta primers. Profiling relied on immunoSEQ multiplex PCR, and the TCRdb table lists in-frame clones only, not all of them. The sample contains fewer than 120,000 clones, approximately 83% of which appear only once. Sequencing was done on a sample of PBMCs. Source of these receptors: a middle-aged man in good health and CMV-seronegative.

The rearrangement joins TRBV6-6 to TRBJ1-2; 7 nucleotides line up with TRBD1. The CDR3 is made up of 14 amino acids. CDR1 is MNHNY and CDR2 is SVGAGI in the germline V gene (reference sequence). With V trimmed by 6 bases and J by 1 base, 5 bases remained unmatched. This chain's CDR3 is CASSTGTVNYGYTF. The CDR3 DNA is TGTGCCAGCAGCACCGGGACAGTTAACTATGGCTACACCTTC.

A word on this clone: Other DNA sequences in the sample encode the same CDR3. This sequence joins TRBV28 and TRBJ2-5; 7 positions match TRBD2. The CDR3 is 12 residues long. Losses at the gene ends were 5 bases for V and 5 bases for J; bases not matched to a gene: 2. Germline V gives CDR1 MDHEN, CDR2 SYDVKM. CDR3 bases: TGTGCCAGCAGTAGCGGGGTCGAGACCCAGTACTTC. This codes for CASSSGVETQYF.

The V call is TRBV28, the J call TRBJ2-5; no clear D gene. Germline V gene lookup returns CDR1 MDHEN and CDR2 SYDVKM. CDR3 length equals 13 residues. Between the trimmed V and J ends, which lost 10 bases and 5 bases, there was a span of 17 bases. The CDR3 nucleotides read TGTGCCACGCAGCCTACAGTTGGGGAGACCCAGTACTTC. Encoded protein: CATQPTVGETQYF.

The chain combines TRBV5-1 with TRBJ1-1, with 9 bases aligning to TRBD1. Germline V gene sequence: CDR1 SGHRS, CDR2 YFSETQ. This CDR3 has 14 residues. V was clipped by 4 bases and J by 3 bases; unmatched bases: 4. The CDR3 DNA reads as TGCGCCAGCAGCCCCGGGGACAGGGACACTGAAGCTTTCTTT. Protein sequence: CASSPGDRDTEAFF. Using reference TRBV5-1 and TRBJ1-1 for the parts outside the CDR3, the full variable domain is KAGVTQTPRYLIKTRGQQVTLSCSPISGHRSVSWYQQTPGQGLQFLFEYFSETQRNKGNFPGRFSGRQFSNSRSEMNVSTLELGDSALYLCASSPGDRDTEAFFGQGTRLTVV.

The CDR3 sequence is CASTRTSGDEQYF. CDR3 coding DNA: TGTGCCAGCACCCGGACTAGCGGCGACGAGCAGTACTTC. The rearrangement joins TRBV6-5 to TRBJ2-7, with TRBD2 matching over 10 bases. The V gene end was trimmed by 7 bases and the J gene end by 5 bases; junction bases not matched to a gene: 5. This CDR3 spans 13 amino acids. The germline V gene encodes CDR1 MNHEY and CDR2 SVGAGI.

CDR3 DNA sequence: TGTGCCAGCAGTTACGGGACAGGGGGCCTCTATGGCTACACCTTC. Translating it yields CASSYGTGGLYGYTF. The J gene is TRBJ1-2, the V gene TRBV6-5; TRBD1 matches at 12 bases. The length of the CDR3 is 15 residues. Losses at the gene ends were 2 bases for V and 4 bases for J; bases not matched to a gene: 2. CDR1 and CDR2 from the germline V gene are MNHEY and SVGAGI.

CDR3 sequence reads: CASSLITGEAQHF. The CDR3 DNA sequence: TGTGCCAGCAGCTTAATAACAGGAGAGGCCCAGCATTTT. The V call is TRBV7-9, the J call TRBJ1-5, with D perhaps matching TRBD1 (5 bases). The CDR3 sequence is 13 residues long. Germline lookup yields CDR1 SEHNR and CDR2 FQNEAQ (reference sequence). The V end was cut by 2 bases, the J end by 11 bases, with 13 bases between.

About this clone: Other DNA variants within this sample encode the same CDR3. The gene calls are TRBV5-1 and TRBJ1-1; the match to TRBD1 covers 9 bases. The V gene end was trimmed by 4 bases and the J gene end by 0 bases; junction bases not matched to a gene: 4. Germline V gives CDR1 SGHRS, CDR2 YFSETQ. The CDR3 length is 15 residues. The CDR3 sequence: CASSPGTGMNTEAFF. The DNA of the CDR3 is TGCGCCAGCAGCCCCGGGACAGGGATGAACACTGAAGCTTTCTTT.

The chain joins TRBV6-5 to TRBJ2-7; perhaps TRBD1 as D (6 bases). The germline V and J ends were trimmed by 0 bases and 3 bases, with 6 bases remaining between them. Looked up from germline, CDR1 is MNHEY and CDR2 is SVGAGI. The CDR3 runs 13 residues. In DNA form, the CDR3 reads TGTGCCAGCAGTTACTCCAGGGGCTACGAGCAGTACTTC. Amino acid sequence: CASSYSRGYEQYF.

This rearrangement joins TRBV10-1 to TRBJ2-2, with D perhaps TRBD1 (5 bases). Per germline, CDR1 WNHNN and CDR2 SYGVQD (reference sequence). The CDR3 is made up of 13 amino acids. V was cut by 10 bases and J by 1 base, with 10 bases left in between. CDR3 loop: CAIPRGNTGELFF. The DNA for the CDR3 is TGCGCCATCCCTAGGGGGAACACCGGGGAGCTGTTTTTT.

The genes are TRBV28 and TRBJ1-5; maybe TRBD1 (5 bases). V lost 2 bases and J 6 bases, leaving 17 bases between the germline ends. CDR1 MDHEN and CDR2 SYDVKM come from the germline V gene. This CDR3 has 16 amino acids. The DNA of the CDR3 is TGTGCCAGCAGTTTAGTCGGGGGTCGGCGTTCTCAGCCCCAGCATTTT. It specifies CASSLVGGRRSQPQHF.

The V gene is TRBV2, the J gene TRBJ1-2; 8 nucleotides line up with TRBD1. The CDR3 totals 15 residues. The junction had 8 bases not matched to a gene; V was cut back by 6 bases and J by 2 bases. The germline CDR1 and CDR2 sequences are SNHLY and FYNNEI. As DNA, the CDR3 is TGTGCCAGCAGCAAACAGGGGGAACTCAACTATGGCTACACCTTC. This translates into CASSKQGELNYGYTF.

The gene calls are TRBV14 and TRBJ2-7; 8 nucleotides match TRBD1. CDR1 and CDR2 from the germline V gene are SGHDN and FVKESK. The V and J ends lost 4 bases and 6 bases, in that order; junction bases with no gene match: 5. The CDR3 sequence is 13 residues long. The CDR3 loop is CASSPGGLGEQYF. The CDR3 DNA reads TGTGCCAGCAGCCCAGGGGGCTTGGGCGAGCAGTACTTC.

The chain has TRBV28 and TRBJ1-2, with D perhaps matching TRBD1 (5 bases). From germline, CDR1 is MDHEN and CDR2 SYDVKM. V dropped 5 bases and J dropped 1 base, with 14 bases sitting between them. The CDR3 covers 15 residues. The CDR3 region has the DNA TGTGCCAGCAGTCGTCCGTCAGGGCATAACTATGGCTACACCTTC. Its protein is CASSRPSGHNYGYTF.

CDR3: CASSESLLSSYNEQFF. DNA for the CDR3: TGTGCCAGCAGCGAGTCTCTGCTTAGCTCCTACAATGAGCAGTTCTTC. The gene calls are TRBV9 and TRBJ2-1; D unclear. Trimming removed 3 bases at V and 0 bases at J, with 13 bases between. The CDR3 is 16 residues long. Germline V gene data show CDR1 as SGDLS and CDR2 as YYNGEE.

This rearrangement joins TRBV9 to TRBJ1-2; D unresolved. V lost 3 bases, J lost 3 bases, and 15 bases lay in between. The V gene's germline CDR1 is SGDLS and CDR2 YYNGEE. This CDR3 region has 15 residues. CDR3 sequence (DNA): TGTGCCAGCAGCGCACGCGTGGTCGCGGACTATGGCTACACCTTC. It codes for CASSARVVADYGYTF.

This clone has just a few counts. The chain employs TRBV28 and TRBJ1-5; D is possibly TRBD1 (5 bases). Trimming removed 2 bases at V and 4 bases at J, with 18 bases between. The germline V gene has CDR1 MDHEN and CDR2 SYDVKM. The CDR3 sequence is 17 residues long. The CDR3 sequence: CASSLPLIRAVNQPQHF. Here the CDR3 DNA reads TGTGCCAGCAGTTTACCGCTAATCAGGGCAGTGAATCAGCCCCAGCATTTT.

This clone was recorded a few times. This rearrangement joins TRBV2 to TRBJ2-5; 16 bases fit TRBD2. Germline V gene data show CDR1 as SNHLY and CDR2 as FYNNEI. This CDR3 is 18 amino acids long. V lost 3 bases to trimming and J lost 3 bases; unmatched junction nucleotides: 7. For the CDR3, the DNA is TGTGCCAGCAGTGATATGGGACTAGCGGGGGGGCCTAAAGAGACCCAGTACTTC. It is translated as CASSDMGLAGGPKETQYF.